This T cell receptor beta chain originates from a study of response to subunit inactivated influenza vaccine. Findings of the study overall: Seasonal influenza vaccination, on each occasion, was suggested by the authors to recruit few new T cells.

This clonotype was picked up a small number of times. Its cognate antigen is unknown. TCRdb recomputed calls from the RT-PCR reads with MiXCR, one row per CDR3 protein. The sample comprises hundreds of thousands of distinct CDR3 sequences, less than 8% of which are singletons, and 10% to 15% rests with the top ten. With V trimmed by 7 bases and J by 7 bases, 11 bases remained unmatched. The CDR3 extends over 15 amino acids. From germline, CDR1 is MNHEY and CDR2 SVGEGT. The receptor's source is a man aged 45-69 years who received an inactivated influenza vaccine. The chain has TRBV6-2 or TRBV6-3 and TRBJ2-2, with 8 bases fitting TRBD2. Here the sequenced sample was PBMCs from blood, taken around 25 months after vaccination. CDR3 DNA sequence: TGTGCCAGCACGGGCGGGGGGCTCGACGTCGGGGAGCTGTTTTTT. As protein: CASTGGGLDVGELFF.